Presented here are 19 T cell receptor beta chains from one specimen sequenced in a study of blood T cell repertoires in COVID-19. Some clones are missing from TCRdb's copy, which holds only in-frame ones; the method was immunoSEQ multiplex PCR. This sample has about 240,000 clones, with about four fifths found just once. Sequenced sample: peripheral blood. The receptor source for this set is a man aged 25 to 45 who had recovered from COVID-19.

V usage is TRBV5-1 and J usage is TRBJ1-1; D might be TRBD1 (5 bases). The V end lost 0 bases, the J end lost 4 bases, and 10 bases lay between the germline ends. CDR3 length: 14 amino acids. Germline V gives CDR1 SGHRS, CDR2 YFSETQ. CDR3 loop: CASSLEGVSTEAFF. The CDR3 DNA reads TGCGCCAGCAGCTTGGAAGGGGTCAGCACTGAAGCTTTCTTT.

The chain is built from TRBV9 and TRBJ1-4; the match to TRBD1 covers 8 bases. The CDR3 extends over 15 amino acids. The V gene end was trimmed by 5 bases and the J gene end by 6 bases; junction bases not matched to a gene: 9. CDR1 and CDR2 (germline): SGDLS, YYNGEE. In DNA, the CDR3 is TGTGCCAGCAGTGCCGGGACAGGACGTTATGAAAAACTGTTTTTT. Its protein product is CASSAGTGRYEKLFF.

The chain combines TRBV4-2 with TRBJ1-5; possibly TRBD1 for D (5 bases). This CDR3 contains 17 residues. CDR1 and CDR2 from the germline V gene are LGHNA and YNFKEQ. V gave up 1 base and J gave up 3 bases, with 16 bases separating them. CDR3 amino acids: CASSQVGTQGDNQPQHF. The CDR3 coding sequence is TGTGCCAGCAGCCAAGTGGGAACCCAGGGCGACAATCAGCCCCAGCATTTT.

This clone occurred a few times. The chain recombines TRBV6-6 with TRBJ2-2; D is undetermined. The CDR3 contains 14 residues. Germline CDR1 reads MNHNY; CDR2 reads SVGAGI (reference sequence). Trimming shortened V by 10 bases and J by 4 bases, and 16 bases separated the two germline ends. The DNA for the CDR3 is TGTGCCACCGGCCCCAGGCCACCCACCGGGGAGCTGTTTTTT. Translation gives CATGPRPPTGELFF.

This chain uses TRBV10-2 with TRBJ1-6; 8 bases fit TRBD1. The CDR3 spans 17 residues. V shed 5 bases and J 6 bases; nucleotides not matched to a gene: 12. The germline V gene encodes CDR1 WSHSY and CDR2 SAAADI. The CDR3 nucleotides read TGCGCCAGCAGTATCCAGACAGGGGCCCCCCCTAATTCACCCCTCCACTTT. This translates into CASSIQTGAPPNSPLHF.

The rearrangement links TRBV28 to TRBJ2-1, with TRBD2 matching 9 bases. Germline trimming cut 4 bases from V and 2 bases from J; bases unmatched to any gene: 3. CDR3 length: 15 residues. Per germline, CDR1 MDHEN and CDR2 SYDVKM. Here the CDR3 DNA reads TGTGCCAGCAGTTCTGGCGGGGGGGCCTACAATGAGCAGTTCTTC. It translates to CASSSGGGAYNEQFF.

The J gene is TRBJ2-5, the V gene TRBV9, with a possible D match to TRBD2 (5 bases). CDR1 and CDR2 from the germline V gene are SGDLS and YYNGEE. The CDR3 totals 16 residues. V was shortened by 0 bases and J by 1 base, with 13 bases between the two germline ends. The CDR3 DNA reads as TGTGCCAGCAGCGTAGGAATTTTGGCGGGCCAAGAGACCCAGTACTTC. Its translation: CASSVGILAGQETQYF.

Written as DNA, the CDR3 is TGTGCCAGTAGTACCGAAACCGGGACAGGGGCCCCCTCCTATAATTCACCCCTCCACTTT. Translation: CASSTETGTGAPSYNSPLHF. The V gene is TRBV19, the J gene TRBJ1-6; 10 bases are a match to TRBD1. Germline V lookup: CDR1 LNHDA, CDR2 SQIVND (reference sequence). The ends lost 4 bases at V and 0 bases at J; junction bases unmatched: 12. The CDR3 sequence is 20 residues long.

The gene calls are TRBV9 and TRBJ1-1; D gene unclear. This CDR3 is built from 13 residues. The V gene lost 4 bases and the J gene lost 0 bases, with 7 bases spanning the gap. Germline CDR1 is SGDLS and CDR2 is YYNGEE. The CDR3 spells CASSPQLNTEAFF. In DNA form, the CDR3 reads TGTGCCAGCAGCCCACAGCTGAACACTGAAGCTTTCTTT.

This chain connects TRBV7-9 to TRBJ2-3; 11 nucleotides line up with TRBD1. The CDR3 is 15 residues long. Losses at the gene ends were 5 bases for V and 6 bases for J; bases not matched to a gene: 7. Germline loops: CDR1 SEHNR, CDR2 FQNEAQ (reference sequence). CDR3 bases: TGTGCCAGCAGCGGGCGGACAGGGGGCAGGGATACGCAGTATTTT. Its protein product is CASSGRTGGRDTQYF.

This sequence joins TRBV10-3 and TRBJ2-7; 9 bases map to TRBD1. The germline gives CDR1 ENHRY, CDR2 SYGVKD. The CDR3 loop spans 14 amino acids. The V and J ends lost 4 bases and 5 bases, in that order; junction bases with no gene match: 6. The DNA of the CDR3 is TGTGCCATCAGTGTGGGACAGGGTATCGACGAGCAGTACTTC. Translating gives CAISVGQGIDEQYF.

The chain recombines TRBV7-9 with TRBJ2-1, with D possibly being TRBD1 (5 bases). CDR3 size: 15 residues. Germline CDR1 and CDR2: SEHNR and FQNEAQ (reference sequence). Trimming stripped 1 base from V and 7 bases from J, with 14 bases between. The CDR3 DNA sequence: TGTGCCAGCAGCTTAGGGCCAGGGCCCCTTAATGAGCAGTTCTTC. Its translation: CASSLGPGPLNEQFF.

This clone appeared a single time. The CDR3 spells CASSPSGSGLEEQYV. The CDR3 DNA reads TGTGCCAGCAGCCCCTCCGGGTCAGGGCTTGAGGAGCAGTACGTC. The J gene is TRBJ2-7, the V gene TRBV9, with a tentative D call TRBD1 (5 bases). This CDR3 region has 15 residues. Germline V CDR1 and CDR2: SGDLS, YYNGEE. Trimming cost V 4 bases and J 7 bases, with 21 bases left between them.

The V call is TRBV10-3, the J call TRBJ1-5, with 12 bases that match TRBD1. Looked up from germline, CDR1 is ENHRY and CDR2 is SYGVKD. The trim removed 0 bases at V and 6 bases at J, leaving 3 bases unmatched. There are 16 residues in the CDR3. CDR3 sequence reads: CAISESGQGAGQPQHF. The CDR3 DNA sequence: TGTGCCATCAGTGAGTCGGGACAGGGGGCGGGTCAGCCCCAGCATTTT.

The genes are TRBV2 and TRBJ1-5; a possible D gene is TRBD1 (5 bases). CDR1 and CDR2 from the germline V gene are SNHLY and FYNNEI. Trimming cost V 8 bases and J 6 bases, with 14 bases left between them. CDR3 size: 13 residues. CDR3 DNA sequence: TGTGCCAGCTCTGCGGGGGAGGGTCAGCCCCAGCATTTT. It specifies CASSAGEGQPQHF. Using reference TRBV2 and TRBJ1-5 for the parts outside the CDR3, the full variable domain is EPEVTQTPSHQVTQMGQEVILRCVPISNHLYFYWYRQILGQKVEFLVSFYNNEISEKSEIFDDQFSVERPDGSNFTLKIRSTKLEDSAMYFCASSAGEGQPQHFGDGTRLSIL.

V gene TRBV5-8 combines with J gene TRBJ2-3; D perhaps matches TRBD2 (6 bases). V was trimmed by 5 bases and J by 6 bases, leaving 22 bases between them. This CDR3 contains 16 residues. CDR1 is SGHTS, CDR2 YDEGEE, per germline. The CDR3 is CASSPVSGTHHDTQYF. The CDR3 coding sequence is TGTGCCAGCAGTCCCGTCTCCGGGACTCACCATGATACGCAGTATTTT.

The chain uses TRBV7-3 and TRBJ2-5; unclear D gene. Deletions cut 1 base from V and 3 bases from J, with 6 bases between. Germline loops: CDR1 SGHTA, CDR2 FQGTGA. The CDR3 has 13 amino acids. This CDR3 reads CASSLSQEETQYF. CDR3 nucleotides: TGTGCCAGCAGCTTAAGCCAGGAAGAGACCCAGTACTTC.

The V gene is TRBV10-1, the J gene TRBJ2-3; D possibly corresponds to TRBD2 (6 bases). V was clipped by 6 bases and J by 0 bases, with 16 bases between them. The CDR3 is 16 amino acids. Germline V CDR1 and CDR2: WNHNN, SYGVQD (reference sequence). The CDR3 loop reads CASSGPVGLSTDTQYF. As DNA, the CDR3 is TGCGCCAGCAGCGGTCCGGTGGGACTCAGCACAGATACGCAGTATTTT.

CDR3 in DNA: TGTGCCAGCAGCGTAGACCCTGGGCCCACAGATACGCAGTATTTT. It is translated as CASSVDPGPTDTQYF. The chain uses TRBV9 and TRBJ2-3; unclear D gene. V dropped 0 bases and J dropped 2 bases, with 10 bases sitting between them. Germline CDR1 is SGDLS and CDR2 is YYNGEE. CDR3 length: 15 amino acids.